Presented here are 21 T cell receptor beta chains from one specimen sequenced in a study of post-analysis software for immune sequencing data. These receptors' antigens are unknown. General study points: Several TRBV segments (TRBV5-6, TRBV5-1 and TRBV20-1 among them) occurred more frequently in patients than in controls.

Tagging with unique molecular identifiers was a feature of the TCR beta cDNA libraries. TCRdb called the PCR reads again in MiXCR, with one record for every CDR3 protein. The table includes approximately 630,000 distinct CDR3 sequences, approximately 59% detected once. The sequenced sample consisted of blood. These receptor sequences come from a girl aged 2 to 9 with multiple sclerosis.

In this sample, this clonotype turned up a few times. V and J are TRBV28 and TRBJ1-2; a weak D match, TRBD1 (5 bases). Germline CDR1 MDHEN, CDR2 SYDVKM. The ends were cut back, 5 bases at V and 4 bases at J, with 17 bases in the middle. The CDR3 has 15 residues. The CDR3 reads CASSPGHPGSYGYTF. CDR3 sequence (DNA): TGTGCCAGCAGTCCCGGACACCCAGGGTCCTATGGCTACACCTTC.

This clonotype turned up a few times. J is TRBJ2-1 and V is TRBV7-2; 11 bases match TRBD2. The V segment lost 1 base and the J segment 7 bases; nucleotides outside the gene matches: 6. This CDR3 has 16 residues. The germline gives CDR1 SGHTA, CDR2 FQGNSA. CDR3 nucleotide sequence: TGTGCCAGCAGCTTAGGGTTCCTAGCGGGGGGTAATGAGCAGTTCTTC. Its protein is CASSLGFLAGGNEQFF.

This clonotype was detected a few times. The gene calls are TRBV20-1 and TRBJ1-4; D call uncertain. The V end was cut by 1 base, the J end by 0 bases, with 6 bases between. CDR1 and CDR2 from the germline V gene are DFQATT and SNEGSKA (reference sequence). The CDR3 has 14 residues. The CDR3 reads CSARGLPTNEKLFF. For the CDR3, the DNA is TGCAGTGCTAGAGGGCTCCCAACTAATGAAAAACTGTTTTTT.

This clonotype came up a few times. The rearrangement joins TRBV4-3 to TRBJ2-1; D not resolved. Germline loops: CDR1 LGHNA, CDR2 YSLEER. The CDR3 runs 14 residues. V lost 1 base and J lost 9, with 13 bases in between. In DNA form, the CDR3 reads TGCGCCAGCAGCCAAGGATTCCCCAGTGCTGAGCAGTTCTTC. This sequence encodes CASSQGFPSAEQFF.

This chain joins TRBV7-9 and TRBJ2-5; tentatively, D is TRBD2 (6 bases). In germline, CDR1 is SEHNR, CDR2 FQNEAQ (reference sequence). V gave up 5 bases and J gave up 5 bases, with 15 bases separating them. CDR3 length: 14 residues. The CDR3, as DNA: TGTGCCAGCAGCCCGGGACTGTTGGGGGAGACCCAGTACTTC. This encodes CASSPGLLGETQYF. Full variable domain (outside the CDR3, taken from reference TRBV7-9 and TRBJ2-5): DTGVSQNPRHKITKRGQNVTFRCDPISEHNRLYWYRQTLGQGPEFLTYFQNEAQLEKSRLLSDRFSAERPKGSFSTLEIQRTEQGDSAMYLCASSPGLLGETQYFGPGTRLLVL.

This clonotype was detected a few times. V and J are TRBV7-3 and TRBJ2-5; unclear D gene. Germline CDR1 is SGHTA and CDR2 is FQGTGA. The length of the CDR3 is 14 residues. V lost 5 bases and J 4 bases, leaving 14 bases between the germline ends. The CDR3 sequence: CASSPHLSPETQYF. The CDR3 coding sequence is TGTGCCAGCAGCCCCCACCTCAGCCCAGAGACCCAGTACTTC.

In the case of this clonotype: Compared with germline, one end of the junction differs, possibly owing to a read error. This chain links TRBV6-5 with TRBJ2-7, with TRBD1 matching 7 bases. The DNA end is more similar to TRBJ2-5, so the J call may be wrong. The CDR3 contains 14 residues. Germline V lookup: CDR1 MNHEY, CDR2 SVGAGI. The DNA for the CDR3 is TGTACCAGCAGTCAGACAGGGATCGGAGAGACCCAGTACTTC. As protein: CTSSQTGIGETQYF.

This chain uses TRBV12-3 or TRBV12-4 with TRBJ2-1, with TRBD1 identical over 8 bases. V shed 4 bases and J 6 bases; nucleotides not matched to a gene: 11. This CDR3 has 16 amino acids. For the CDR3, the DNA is TGTGCCAGCAGTTCCACAGGGGGGTCGTCGAGCAATGAGCAGTTCTTC. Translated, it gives CASSSTGGSSSNEQFF.

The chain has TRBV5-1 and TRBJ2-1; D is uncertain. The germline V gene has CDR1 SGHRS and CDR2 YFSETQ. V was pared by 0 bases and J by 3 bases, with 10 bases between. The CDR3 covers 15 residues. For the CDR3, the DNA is TGCGCCAGCAGCTTGGCCGGGTACGACTACAATGAGCAGTTCTTC. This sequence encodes CASSLAGYDYNEQFF.

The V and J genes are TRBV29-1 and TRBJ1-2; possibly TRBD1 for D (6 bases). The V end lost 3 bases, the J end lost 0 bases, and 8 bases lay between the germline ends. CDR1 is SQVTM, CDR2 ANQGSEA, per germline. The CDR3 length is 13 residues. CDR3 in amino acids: CSVDWGPNYGYTF. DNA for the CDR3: TGCAGCGTTGACTGGGGGCCTAACTATGGCTACACCTTC.

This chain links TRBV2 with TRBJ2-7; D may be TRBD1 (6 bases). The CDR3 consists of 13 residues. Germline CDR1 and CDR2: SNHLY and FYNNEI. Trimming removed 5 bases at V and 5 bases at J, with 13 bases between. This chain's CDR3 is CASSWQGTDEQYF. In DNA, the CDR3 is TGTGCCAGCAGTTGGCAGGGGACCGACGAGCAGTACTTC.

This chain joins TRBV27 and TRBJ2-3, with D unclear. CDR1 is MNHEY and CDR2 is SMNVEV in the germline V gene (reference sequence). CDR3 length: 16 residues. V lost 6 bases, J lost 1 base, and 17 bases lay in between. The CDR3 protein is CASSTTSTECTDTQYF. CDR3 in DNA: TGTGCCAGCAGCACTACCTCTACCGAGTGCACAGATACGCAGTATTTT.

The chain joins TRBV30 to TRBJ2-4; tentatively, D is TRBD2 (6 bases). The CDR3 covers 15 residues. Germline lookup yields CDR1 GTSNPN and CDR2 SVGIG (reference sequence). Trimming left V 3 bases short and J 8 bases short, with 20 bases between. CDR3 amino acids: CAWRTRGLGGDIQYF. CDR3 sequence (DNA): TGTGCCTGGAGGACCCGAGGGCTCGGCGGGGACATTCAGTACTTC. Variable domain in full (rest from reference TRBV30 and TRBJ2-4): SQTIHQWPATLVQPVGSPLSLECTVEGTSNPNLYWYRQAAGRGLQLLFYSVGIGQISSEVPQNLSASRPQDRQFILSSKKLLLSDSGFYLCAWRTRGLGGDIQYFGAGTRLSVL.

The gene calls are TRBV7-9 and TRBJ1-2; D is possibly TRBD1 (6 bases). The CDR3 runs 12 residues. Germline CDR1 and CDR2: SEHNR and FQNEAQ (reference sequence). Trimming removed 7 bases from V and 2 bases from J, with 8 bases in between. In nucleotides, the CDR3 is TGTGCCAGCAACGGACAGAACTATGGCTACACCTTC. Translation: CASNGQNYGYTF.

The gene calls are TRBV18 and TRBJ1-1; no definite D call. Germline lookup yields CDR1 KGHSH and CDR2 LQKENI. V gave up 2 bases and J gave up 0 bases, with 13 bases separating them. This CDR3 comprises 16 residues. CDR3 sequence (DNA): TGTGCCAGCTCACCAATGACACGCTCCATGAACACTGAAGCTTTCTTT. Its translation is CASSPMTRSMNTEAFF.

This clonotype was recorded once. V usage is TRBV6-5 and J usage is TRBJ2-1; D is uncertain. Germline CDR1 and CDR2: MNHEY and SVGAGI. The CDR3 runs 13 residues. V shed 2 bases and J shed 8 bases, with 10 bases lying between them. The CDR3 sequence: CASSYAYGHEQFF. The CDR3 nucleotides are TGTGCCAGCAGTTACGCTTACGGCCATGAGCAGTTCTTC.

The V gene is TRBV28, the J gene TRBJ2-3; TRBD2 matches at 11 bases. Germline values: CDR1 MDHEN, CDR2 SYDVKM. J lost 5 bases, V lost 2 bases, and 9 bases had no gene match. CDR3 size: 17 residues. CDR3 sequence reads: CASSLGLAGGLEDTQYF. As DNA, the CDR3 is TGTGCCAGCAGTTTAGGTTTAGCGGGGGGGCTTGAAGATACGCAGTATTTT. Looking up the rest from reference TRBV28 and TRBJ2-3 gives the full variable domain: DVKVTQSSRYLVKRTGEKVFLECVQDMDHENMFWYRQDPGLGLRLIYFSYDVKMKEKGDIPEGYSVSREKKERFSLILESASTNQTSMYLCASSLGLAGGLEDTQYFGPGTRLTVL.

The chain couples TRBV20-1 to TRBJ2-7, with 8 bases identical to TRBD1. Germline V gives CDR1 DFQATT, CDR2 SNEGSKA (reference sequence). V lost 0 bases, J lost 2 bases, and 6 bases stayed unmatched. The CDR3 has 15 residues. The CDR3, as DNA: TGCAGTGCTAGAGACTGGGACAGGATGACCTACGAGCAGTACTTC. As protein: CSARDWDRMTYEQYF.

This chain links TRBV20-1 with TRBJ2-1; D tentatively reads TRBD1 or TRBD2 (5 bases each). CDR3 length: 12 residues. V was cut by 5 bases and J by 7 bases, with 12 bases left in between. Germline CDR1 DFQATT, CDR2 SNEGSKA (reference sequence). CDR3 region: CSAPGHRNEQFF. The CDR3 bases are TGCAGTGCTCCGGGGCACCGAAATGAGCAGTTCTTC.

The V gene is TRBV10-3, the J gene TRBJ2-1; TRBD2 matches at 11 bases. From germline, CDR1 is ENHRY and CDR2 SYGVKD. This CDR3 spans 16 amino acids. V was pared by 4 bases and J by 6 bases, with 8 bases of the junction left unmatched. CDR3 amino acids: CAISGATSGSRNEQFF. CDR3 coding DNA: TGTGCCATCAGTGGGGCAACTAGCGGGAGCCGCAATGAGCAGTTCTTC.

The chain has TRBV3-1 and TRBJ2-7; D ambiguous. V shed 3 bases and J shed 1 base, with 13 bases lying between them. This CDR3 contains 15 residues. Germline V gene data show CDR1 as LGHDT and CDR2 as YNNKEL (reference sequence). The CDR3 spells CASSHGVQRSYEQYF. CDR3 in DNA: TGTGCCAGCAGCCATGGGGTTCAGAGGTCCTACGAGCAGTACTTC.